This record covers a single T cell receptor (beta chain). Its target antigen remains unknown. Within one base of it there is no much larger clone, and no base qualities were kept. Reading from cysteine to phenylalanine, the CDR3 counts 14 amino acids. Of the read, only the CDR3 DNA is kept; its 42 bases are in frame from base 1. CDR1 and CDR2, per the germline V gene, are SGHAT and FQNNGV. Trimming removed 5 bases from V and 15 bases from J, leaving 22 bases between the germline ends. TCRbeta CDR3 regions were amplified from genomic DNA using the immunoSEQ Assay, a bias-controlled multiplex PCR. On the study's bioinformatics: Within the assay, amplification of reference gene primers was used to estimate how many nucleated cells each sample contained. Sequence reads were collapsed and filtered to measure the absolute abundance of every unique TCRbeta CDR3 rearrangement. For each sample, productive Simpson clonality was calculated by taking the square root of Simpson's diversity index across productive rearrangements. Not all clones reach the TCRdb copy of this immuneACCESS table, which keeps in-frame sequences only. Checked studies attribute under half of the gap to unresolved V genes and leave the rest unexplained. That table supplies the V and J calls and clone size; D and trimming were determined from the DNA. The sample table contains about 39,000 clones; only one count was recorded for roughly 80% of them. The ten largest clones represent approximately 9.1% of the sample.

The sample belongs to a study of blood T cell repertoires in COVID-19 (TCRdb year 2020). In terms of the full investigation: Samples covering the acute and convalescent phases of COVID-19 were provided by collaborators in the United States, Italy and Spain. Sample metadata almost always included a de-identified subject ID, COVID-19 status, age in years and sex. The prospective study material was composed of cDNA or gDNA derived from T cells, B-cell-depleted T cells, or PBMCs. The samples were drawn from the first 160 participants of the ongoing ImmuneRACE study and from some 1,300 subjects provided by 6 global collaborators. Subjects who had been exposed to COVID-19, were actively infected with it, or had recovered from it provided the deeply sampled blood TCRbeta repertoires that made up the dataset. The repertoires were made available in a free public database intended to serve as a resource for research on the immune response to SARS-CoV-2. Where available, HLA class I and class II types were taken from metadata supplied by the sample provider and were not determined by assay-based typing.

Beyond this particular receptor, the publication reports: How much clinical and demographic metadata was included differed by source and by participant, and the metadata was provided uncurated.

Each collaborating institution followed its own protocols to collect whole blood in K2EDTA tubes. For TCRbeta analysis, collaborators shipped samples as frozen whole blood, isolated PBMCs, or DNA extracted from either of those sample types. The sequenced sample was peripheral blood. The rearranged segments are TRBV11-2 and TRBJ1-4; too little of a D gene remains to name it. The TCR comes from a man between 60 and 75 years old in a cohort sampled during active COVID-19. The CDR3 is CASSLQGRGSRVFF. The DNA sequence is TGTGCCAGCAGCCTCCAAGGGAGAGGTTCGAGGGTGTTTTTT.